The 17 T cell receptor beta chains below come from one sample, sequenced in a study of T cells in Graves' hyperthyroidism and ophthalmopathy. Template material for amplifying TCR beta CDR3 regions consisted of RNA transcripts. A first-round RT-PCR of the TCR CDR3 used the HTBI primer set. MiXCR, run by TCRdb on the multiplex PCR reads, gives a single entry per CDR3 protein. This sample yields around 270,000 distinct CDR3 sequences, of which roughly a fifth are seen a single time; under 40% belongs to the top ten. The sequenced sample was blood. The origin of the receptors is a man in his fifties or sixties with Graves' ophthalmopathy.

J is TRBJ2-7 and V is TRBV11-2; TRBD1 is a possible D gene (6 bases). The CDR3 has 15 amino acids. Trimming took 3 bases from V and 2 from J, leaving 14 bases between them. Germline V gene data show CDR1 as SGHAT and CDR2 as FQNNGV. CDR3 sequence: CASSFSTGLTYEQYF. The CDR3 DNA reads as TGTGCCAGCAGCTTCTCGACAGGATTAACCTACGAGCAGTACTTC.

This clonotype was seen at least ten times. The V call is TRBV2, the J call TRBJ2-7, with TRBD2 identical over 14 bases. CDR3 size: 14 residues. Unmatched junction bases numbered 3, after V lost 7 bases and J lost 4 bases. Germline V CDR1 and CDR2: SNHLY, FYNNEI. As DNA, the CDR3 is TGTGCCAGCAAGGGACTAGCGGGAGAGTACGAGCAGTACTTC. Its translation: CASKGLAGEYEQYF.

V and J are TRBV7-3 and TRBJ2-6; D remains ambiguous. The V end was cut by 1 base, the J end by 0 bases, with 10 bases between. This CDR3 has 17 residues. Germline CDR1 reads SGHTA; CDR2 reads FQGTGA. In DNA form, the CDR3 reads TGTGCCAGCAGCTTAAGTGGGTCGAGCTCTGGGGCCAACGTCCTGACTTTC. Protein product: CASSLSGSSSGANVLTF.

The V and J genes are TRBV6-1 and TRBJ1-5; D remains ambiguous. V gave up 6 bases and J gave up 6 bases, with 9 bases separating them. The CDR3 is made up of 12 amino acids. In germline, CDR1 is MNHNS, CDR2 SASEGT. The DNA for the CDR3 is TGTGCCAGCAGCCGAGGGAGTCAGCCCCAGCATTTT. Amino acid sequence: CASSRGSQPQHF.

In this sample, this clonotype turned up many times. The chain is built from TRBV5-1 and TRBJ2-7; 7 nucleotides agree with TRBD2. V was pared by 4 bases and J by 5 bases, with 9 bases of the junction left unmatched. Germline CDR1 and CDR2: SGHRS and YFSETQ. The CDR3 is 14 residues long. The CDR3 sequence: CASSPGLVLDEQYF. CDR3 nucleotides: TGCGCCAGCAGCCCCGGACTAGTCCTGGACGAGCAGTACTTC.

This clonotype was detected only a few times. The V call is TRBV20-1, the J call TRBJ1-2, with D perhaps TRBD1 (6 bases). Trimming shortened V by 5 bases and J by 7 bases, and 20 bases separated the two germline ends. The germline gives CDR1 DFQATT, CDR2 SNEGSKA (reference sequence). The CDR3 spans 14 residues. CDR3 sequence: CSAPPPTGLSGYTF. The DNA of the CDR3 is TGCAGTGCTCCCCCCCCGACAGGTCTTAGTGGCTACACCTTC.

The rearrangement links TRBV7-9 to TRBJ2-7; a possible D gene is TRBD2 (5 bases). The V gene's germline CDR1 is SEHNR and CDR2 FQNEAQ (reference sequence). This CDR3 is 13 amino acids long. Trimming cost V 8 bases and J 9 bases, with 20 bases left between them. The DNA for the CDR3 is TGTGCCAGCGACGGGGAAGAACAATTTGGGCAGTACTTC. Translating it yields CASDGEEQFGQYF.

This clonotype was picked up many times. The chain is built from TRBV7-2 and TRBJ2-7, with D uncertain. CDR1 is SGHTA, CDR2 FQGNSA, per germline. Trimming took off 6 bases at V and 3 bases at J, with 12 bases between the two ends. The CDR3 runs to 13 residues. CDR3 DNA sequence: TGTGCCAGCAGTCTCTTGGAGAGCTACGAGCAGTACTTC. Amino acids: CASSLLESYEQYF. Drawing the rest from reference TRBV7-2 and TRBJ2-7, the complete variable domain is GAGVSQSPSNKVTEKGKDVELRCDPISGHTALYWYRQSLGQGLEFLIYFQGNSAPDKSGLPSDRFSAERTGGSVSTLTIQRTQQEDSAVYLCASSLLESYEQYFGPGTRLTVT.

This clonotype was seen ten or more times. V is TRBV3-1 and J is TRBJ2-5; possible D gene TRBD1, 5 bases. Trimming took off 7 bases at V and 4 bases at J, with 16 bases between the two ends. The CDR3 consists of 14 residues. Germline V gene lookup returns CDR1 LGHDT and CDR2 YNNKEL (reference sequence). The CDR3 protein is CASTGQGIGETQYF. In nucleotides, the CDR3 is TGTGCCAGCACCGGGCAGGGAATAGGAGAGACCCAGTACTTC.

As concerns this clonotype: At one end, the junction sequence differs from germline, possibly due to a read error. V gene TRBV18 combines with J gene TRBJ2-7; a possible D gene is TRBD1 (6 bases). Germline lookup yields CDR1 KGHSH and CDR2 LQKENI. The CDR3 totals 14 residues. The CDR3 DNA reads as TGTGCCAGCTCATTTCGACAGGCCAGCTGGGAGCAGAACTTC. Protein: CASSFRQASWEQNF.

This clonotype was recorded at least ten times. The chain uses TRBV28 and TRBJ2-1; D not resolved. The germline V and J ends were trimmed by 7 bases and 5 bases, with 12 bases remaining between them. The CDR3 spans 13 residues. From germline, CDR1 is MDHEN and CDR2 SYDVKM. The CDR3 sequence is CASIENRNNEQFF. CDR3 nucleotide sequence: TGTGCCAGCATCGAGAACAGAAACAATGAGCAGTTCTTC.

V is TRBV5-1 and J is TRBJ2-5; weak D call: TRBD2 (6 bases). CDR1 and CDR2 (germline): SGHRS, YFSETQ. V was shortened by 0 bases and J by 13 bases, with 10 bases between the two germline ends. The CDR3 consists of 11 residues. The CDR3 DNA reads TGCGCCAGCAGCTTGGATAGGGACTTGTACTTC. It translates to CASSLDRDLYF. The variable domain in full, completed from reference TRBV5-1 and TRBJ2-5, reads KAGVTQTPRYLIKTRGQQVTLSCSPISGHRSVSWYQQTPGQGLQFLFEYFSETQRNKGNFPGRFSGRQFSNSRSEMNVSTLELGDSALYLCASSLDRDLYFGPGTRLLVL.

For this clonotype: A much larger clone differs by one base, so this may be a read error. This sequence joins TRBV27 and TRBJ2-5; no reliable D call. V was cut by 8 bases and J by 12 bases, with 19 bases left in between. The CDR3 sequence is 12 residues long. Per the germline V gene, CDR1 is MNHEY and CDR2 is SMNVEV (reference sequence). DNA for the CDR3: TGTGCCAGCCGGAGTCGAGGTCTATTGGAGTACTTC. Translating gives CASRSRGLLEYF.

A few counts support this clonotype. This chain joins TRBV3-1 and TRBJ2-2; no definite D call. From germline, CDR1 is LGHDT and CDR2 YNNKEL (reference sequence). The CDR3 is made up of 14 amino acids. The V end was cut by 0 bases, the J end by 4 bases, with 6 bases between. The chain's CDR3 is CASSQEMVTGELFF. In nucleotides, the CDR3 is TGTGCCAGCAGCCAAGAAATGGTCACCGGGGAGCTGTTTTTT.

The rearrangement joins TRBV5-1 to TRBJ2-7, with 9 bases lining up with TRBD2. Germline V CDR1 and CDR2: SGHRS, YFSETQ. The ends lost 0 bases at V and 2 bases at J; junction bases unmatched: 6. The CDR3 contains 16 residues. The CDR3 DNA reads as TGCGCCAGCAGCTTGGAGGCTAGCGGGATTCCCTACGAGCAGTACTTC. Its translation is CASSLEASGIPYEQYF.

This clonotype has ten or more counts. The V call is TRBV2, the J call TRBJ2-7; the match to TRBD1 covers 9 bases. The germline gives CDR1 SNHLY, CDR2 FYNNEI. Trimming removed 6 bases from V and 5 bases from J; junction bases left unmatched: 8. The CDR3 is 14 residues long. The CDR3: CASRGGTGTNEQYF. The DNA of the CDR3 is TGTGCCAGCAGGGGGGGGACAGGGACCAACGAGCAGTACTTC. The full variable domain, in which reference TRBV2 and TRBJ2-7 provide the parts outside the CDR3, is EPEVTQTPSHQVTQMGQEVILRCVPISNHLYFYWYRQILGQKVEFLVSFYNNEISEKSEIFDDQFSVERPDGSNFTLKIRSTKLEDSAMYFCASRGGTGTNEQYFGPGTRLTVT.

This clonotype was seen more than once but under ten times. This chain links TRBV19 with TRBJ2-7; TRBD1 matches at 8 bases. Germline V gives CDR1 LNHDA, CDR2 SQIVND (reference sequence). V was pared by 7 bases and J by 5 bases, with 10 bases of the junction left unmatched. This CDR3 region has 14 residues. CDR3 amino acids: CASTSDRDVNEQYF. DNA for the CDR3: TGTGCCAGTACCTCGGACAGGGACGTGAACGAGCAGTACTTC.